A selection of T cell receptor beta chains follows, all from one sample in a study of response to subunit inactivated influenza vaccine. TCRdb reprocessed the RT-PCR reads with MiXCR, giving one entry per CDR3 protein. Here the sample spans about 830,000 distinct CDR3 sequences, approximately 17% being singletons. Source: PBMCs from blood, taken 5 days after vaccination. The receptor source for this set is a man in his fifties or sixties who received an inactivated influenza vaccine. Each CDR3 is given without its conserved first and last residue. D genes are given only for firm matches. Rows give clone size only sometimes, using once, few, many, or a class for an expanded clone.

V,size,J,D,CDR3
TRBV5-1,NA,TRBJ2-3,NA,ASSLRDPSVDTQY
TRBV7-2,many,TRBJ2-1,TRBD2,ASSSGSGSHNEQF
TRBV12-3/TRBV12-4,many,TRBJ2-5,NA,ASSPPPVLEQETQY
TRBV5-1,few,TRBJ1-6,NA,ASSLGRRGLSPLH
TRBV4-1,NA,TRBJ1-2,NA,ASSQARAETNYGYT
TRBV29-1,few,TRBJ2-1,NA,SVDRAGNNEQF
TRBV20-1,few,TRBJ2-1,NA,SARTAGEQF
TRBV12-3/TRBV12-4,NA,TRBJ2-1,NA,ASSFGPWDRGPSGRSDEQF
TRBV25-1,few,TRBJ2-5,TRBD1,ASSDTGELRETQY
TRBV4-2,NA,TRBJ2-2,NA,ASSQWLALAGELF
TRBV6-2/TRBV6-3,NA,TRBJ2-1,TRBD2,ASSYFPPSGRSYNEQF
TRBV12-3/TRBV12-4,NA,TRBJ2-1,TRBD2,ASSSGTSGSDYEQF
TRBV6-1,many,TRBJ2-1,NA,ASHSGSTYNEQF
TRBV4-2,NA,TRBJ2-1,TRBD2,ASSGGGVYNEQF
TRBV20-1,few,TRBJ2-1,NA,SARDLGLAGPYNEQF
TRBV6-1,NA,TRBJ2-3,NA,ASQIRGSDTQY
TRBV9,NA,TRBJ2-7,TRBD1,ASSVGTGDHEQY
TRBV30,NA,TRBJ2-6,NA,AWSVWGYGANVLT
TRBV11-2,few,TRBJ2-1,TRBD2,ASSLGRTSGARYEQF
TRBV12-3/TRBV12-4,few,TRBJ2-7,TRBD2,ASRTIAGASHEQY
TRBV20-1,NA,TRBJ2-1,NA,SASPPYNEQF
TRBV5-6,NA,TRBJ1-2,NA,ASSLEGRGHYGYT
TRBV6-5,few,TRBJ1-1,NA,ASSYSYGGNTEAF
TRBV28,NA,TRBJ2-7,TRBD1,ASSSPGTGSHEQY
TRBV7-9,many,TRBJ2-7,NA,ASSLDAVTYEQY
TRBV6-5,NA,TRBJ2-1,TRBD2,ASSYSLAGNNEQF
TRBV9,NA,TRBJ2-7,NA,ASSVEPGNAYEQY
TRBV18,few,TRBJ2-5,NA,ASSPPSIETQY
TRBV12-3/TRBV12-4,NA,TRBJ1-2,TRBD1,ASSLSRTGANYGYT
TRBV7-2,NA,TRBJ2-2,NA,ASSFRTSGSGELF
TRBV4-2,NA,TRBJ2-5,TRBD1,ASSQVGQGASETQY
TRBV5-1,few,TRBJ2-1,TRBD2,ASSLDTGRTHNEQF
TRBV29-1,NA,TRBJ1-1,NA,SVVLGGTEAF
TRBV25-1,NA,TRBJ2-7,TRBD2,ASGGLAGRPYEQY
TRBV10-1,NA,TRBJ2-7,TRBD1,ASSENIWGTESYEQY
TRBV18,once,TRBJ1-6,NA,ASSPRGVLSSPLH
TRBV4-2,few,TRBJ2-7,TRBD2,ASSHTAGVGYEQY
TRBV5-4,NA,TRBJ1-2,NA,ASSLVMQGSYGYT
TRBV11-2,NA,TRBJ2-5,TRBD2,ASSGVGLASQETQY
TRBV7-6,many,TRBJ2-1,TRBD2,ASSTGTSAAYNEQF
TRBV10-2,few,TRBJ2-7,TRBD2,ASSFRLANYEQY